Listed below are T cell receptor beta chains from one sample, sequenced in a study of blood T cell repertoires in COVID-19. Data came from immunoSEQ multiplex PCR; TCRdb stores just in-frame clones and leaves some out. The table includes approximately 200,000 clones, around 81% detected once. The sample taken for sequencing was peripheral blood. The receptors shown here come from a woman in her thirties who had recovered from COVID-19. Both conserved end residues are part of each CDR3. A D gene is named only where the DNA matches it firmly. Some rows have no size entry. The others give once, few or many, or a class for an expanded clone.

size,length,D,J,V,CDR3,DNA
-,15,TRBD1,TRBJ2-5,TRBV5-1,CASRAGTGGEETQYF,TGCGCCAGCAGGGCTGGGACAGGGGGCGAGGAGACCCAGTACTTC
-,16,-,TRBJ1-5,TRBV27,CASSSGWGGHNQPQHF,TGTGCCAGCAGCTCCGGGTGGGGGGGCCACAATCAGCCCCAGCATTTT
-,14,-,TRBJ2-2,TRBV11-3,CASSFSGLAGELFF,TGTGCCAGCAGCTTCTCCGGTCTGGCCGGGGAGCTGTTTTTT
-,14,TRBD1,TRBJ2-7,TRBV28,CASSLGQGEAEQYF,TGTGCCAGCAGTCTCGGACAGGGGGAAGCCGAGCAGTACTTC
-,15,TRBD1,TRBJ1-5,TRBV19,CASSIGTGGQRPQHF,TGTGCCAGTAGTATCGGGACAGGGGGGCAGAGGCCCCAGCATTTT
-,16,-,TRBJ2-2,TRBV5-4,CASSSRLGGNTGELFF,TGTGCCAGCAGCTCTCGGCTCGGGGGGAACACCGGGGAGCTGTTTTTT
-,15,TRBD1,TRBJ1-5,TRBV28,CASSDRESSNQPQHF,TGTGCCAGCAGTGACAGGGAGTCTAGCAATCAGCCCCAGCATTTT
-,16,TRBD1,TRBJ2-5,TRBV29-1,CSVEDGRQGTQETQYF,TGCAGCGTTGAAGACGGAAGACAGGGCACCCAAGAGACCCAGTACTTC
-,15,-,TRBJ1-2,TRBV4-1,CASSQEGQGNYGYTF,TGCGCCAGCAGCCAAGAGGGTCAGGGGAACTATGGCTACACCTTC
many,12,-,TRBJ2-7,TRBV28,CASKAETYEQYF,TGTGCCAGCAAGGCGGAGACGTACGAGCAGTACTTC
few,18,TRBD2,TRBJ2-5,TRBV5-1,CASSLGGTSGRAQETQYF,TGCGCCAGCAGCTTGGGCGGGACTAGCGGGAGGGCTCAAGAGACCCAGTACTTC
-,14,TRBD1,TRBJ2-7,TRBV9,CASSWGTDPYEQYF,TGTGCCAGCAGCTGGGGGACAGATCCGTACGAGCAGTACTTC
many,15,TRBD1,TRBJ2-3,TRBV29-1,CSVEAGTGHADTQYF,TGCAGCGTTGAAGCGGGGACAGGACACGCAGATACGCAGTATTTT
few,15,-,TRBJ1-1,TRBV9,CASSVVDIPNTEAFF,TGTGCCAGCAGCGTAGTTGACATTCCGAACACTGAAGCTTTCTTT
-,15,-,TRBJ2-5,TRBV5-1,CASSRTDFSQETQYF,TGCGCCAGCAGCCGGACAGATTTCTCCCAAGAGACCCAGTACTTC
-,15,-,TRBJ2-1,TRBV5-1,CASSLEGQASGEQFF,TGCGCCAGCAGCTTGGAGGGACAAGCATCAGGTGAGCAGTTCTTC
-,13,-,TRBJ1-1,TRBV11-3,CASSVTGNTEAFF,TGTGCCAGCAGCGTTACAGGGAACACTGAAGCTTTCTTT
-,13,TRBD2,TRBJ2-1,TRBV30,CAVREGPYNEQFF,TGTGCCGTTCGGGAGGGCCCGTACAATGAGCAGTTCTTC
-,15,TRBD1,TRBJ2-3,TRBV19,CASSIRDRGPDTQYF,TGTGCCAGTAGTATCCGGGACAGGGGACCAGATACGCAGTATTTT
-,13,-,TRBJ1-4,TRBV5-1,CASSSIGGEKLFF,TGCGCCAGCAGTTCCATTGGGGGGGAAAAACTGTTTTTT
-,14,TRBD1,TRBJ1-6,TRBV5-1,CASSFGTGDSPLHF,TGCGCCAGCAGCTTTGGGACAGGCGATTCACCCCTCCACTTT
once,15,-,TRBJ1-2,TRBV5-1,CASSLAEQGSYGYTF,TGCGCCAGCAGCTTGGCCGAACAGGGCAGCTATGGCTACACCTTC
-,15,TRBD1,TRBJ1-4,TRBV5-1,CASSLVQGAGEKLFF,TGCGCCAGCAGCTTGGTCCAGGGGGCTGGTGAAAAACTGTTTTTT
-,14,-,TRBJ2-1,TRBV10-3,CAITAAFPYNEQFF,TGTGCCATCACGGCGGCGTTCCCCTACAATGAGCAGTTCTTC
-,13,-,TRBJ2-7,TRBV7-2,CASSLWGVGEQYF,TGTGCCAGCAGCTTATGGGGAGTGGGTGAGCAGTACTTC
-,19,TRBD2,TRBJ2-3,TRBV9,CASSVDGGLAGGGTDTQYF,TGTGCCAGCAGCGTAGATGGGGGACTAGCGGGAGGGGGCACAGATACGCAGTATTTT
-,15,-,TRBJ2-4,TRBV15,CATSRVREGRNIQYF,TGTGCCACCAGCAGAGTCCGGGAAGGGCGGAACATTCAGTACTTC
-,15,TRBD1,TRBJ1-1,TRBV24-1,CATSDARQGDTEAFF,TGTGCCACCAGTGATGCAAGACAGGGAGACACTGAAGCTTTCTTT
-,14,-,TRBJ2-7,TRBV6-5,CASSYSFTEYEQYF,TGTGCCAGCAGTTACTCGTTCACAGAGTACGAGCAGTACTTC
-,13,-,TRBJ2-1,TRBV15,CATSRDPGTWILF,TGTGCCACCAGCAGAGATCCCGGGACTTGGATCCTCTTC
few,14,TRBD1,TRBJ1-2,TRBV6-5,CASSYMGQGGGYTF,TGTGCCAGCAGTTACATGGGACAGGGCGGCGGCTACACCTTC